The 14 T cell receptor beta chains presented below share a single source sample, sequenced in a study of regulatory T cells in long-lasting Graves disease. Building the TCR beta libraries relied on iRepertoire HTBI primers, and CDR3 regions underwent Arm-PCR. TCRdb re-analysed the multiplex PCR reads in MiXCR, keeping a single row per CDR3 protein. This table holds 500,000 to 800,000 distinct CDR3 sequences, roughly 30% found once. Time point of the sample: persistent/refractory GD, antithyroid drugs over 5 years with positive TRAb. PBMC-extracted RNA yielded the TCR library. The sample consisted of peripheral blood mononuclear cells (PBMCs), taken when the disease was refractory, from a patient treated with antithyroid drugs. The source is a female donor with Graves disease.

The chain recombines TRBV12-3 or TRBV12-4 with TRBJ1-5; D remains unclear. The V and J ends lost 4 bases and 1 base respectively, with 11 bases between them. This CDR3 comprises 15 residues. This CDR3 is CASSSTIGSNQPQHF. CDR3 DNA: TGTGCCAGCAGTTCAACGATTGGAAGCAATCAGCCCCAGCATTTT.

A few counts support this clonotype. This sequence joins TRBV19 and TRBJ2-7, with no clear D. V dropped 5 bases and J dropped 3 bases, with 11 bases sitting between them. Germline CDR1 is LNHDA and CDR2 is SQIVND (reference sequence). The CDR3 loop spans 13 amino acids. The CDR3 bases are TGTGCCAGTAGTTTATCTCTTGGCTACGAGCAGTACTTC. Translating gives CASSLSLGYEQYF.

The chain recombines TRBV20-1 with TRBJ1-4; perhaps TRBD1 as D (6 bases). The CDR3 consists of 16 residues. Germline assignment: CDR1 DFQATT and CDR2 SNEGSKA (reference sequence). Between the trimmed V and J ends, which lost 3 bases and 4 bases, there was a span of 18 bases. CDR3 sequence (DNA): TGCAGTGCTAGGGGAATACTCGGGGGGCATAATGAAAAACTGTTTTTT. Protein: CSARGILGGHNEKLFF.

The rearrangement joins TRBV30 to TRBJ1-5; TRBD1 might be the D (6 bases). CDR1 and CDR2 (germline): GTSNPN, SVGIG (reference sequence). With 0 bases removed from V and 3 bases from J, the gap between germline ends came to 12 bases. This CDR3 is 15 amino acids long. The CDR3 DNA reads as TGTGCCTGGAGTGTACAGGGCAGGGTCAATCAGCCCCAGCATTTT. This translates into CAWSVQGRVNQPQHF.

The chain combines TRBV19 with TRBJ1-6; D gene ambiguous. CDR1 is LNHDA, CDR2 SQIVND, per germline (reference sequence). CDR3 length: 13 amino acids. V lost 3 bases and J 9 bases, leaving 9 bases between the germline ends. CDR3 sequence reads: CASSISEGSPLHF. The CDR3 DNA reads TGTGCCAGTAGTATCTCCGAAGGTTCACCCCTCCACTTT.

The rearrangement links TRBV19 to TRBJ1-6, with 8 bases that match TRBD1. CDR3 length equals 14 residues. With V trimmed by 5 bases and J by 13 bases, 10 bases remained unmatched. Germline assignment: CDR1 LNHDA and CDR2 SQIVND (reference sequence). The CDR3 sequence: CASSADRGLLPLHF. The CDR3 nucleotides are TGTGCCAGTAGTGCCGACAGGGGACTTCTTCCCCTCCACTTT.

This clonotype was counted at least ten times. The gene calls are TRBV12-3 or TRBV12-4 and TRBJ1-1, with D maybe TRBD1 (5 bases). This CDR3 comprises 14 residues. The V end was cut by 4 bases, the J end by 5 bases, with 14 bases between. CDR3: CASSSGPIGTEAFF. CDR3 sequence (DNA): TGTGCCAGCAGTTCGGGGCCTATTGGGACTGAAGCTTTCTTT.

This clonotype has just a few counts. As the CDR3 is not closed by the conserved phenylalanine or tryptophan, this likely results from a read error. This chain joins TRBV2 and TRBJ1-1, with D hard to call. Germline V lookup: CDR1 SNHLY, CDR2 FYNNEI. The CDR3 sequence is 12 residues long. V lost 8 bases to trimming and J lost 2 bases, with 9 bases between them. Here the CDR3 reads CASEATNTEAFL. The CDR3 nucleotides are TGTGCCAGCGAGGCAACTAACACTGAAGCTTTCCTT.

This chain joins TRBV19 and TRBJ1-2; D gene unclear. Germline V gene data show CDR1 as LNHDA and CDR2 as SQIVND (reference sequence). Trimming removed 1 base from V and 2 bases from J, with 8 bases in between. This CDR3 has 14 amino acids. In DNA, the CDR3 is TGTGCCAGTAGTATAGGCGAACCGAACTATGGCTACACCTTC. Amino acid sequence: CASSIGEPNYGYTF. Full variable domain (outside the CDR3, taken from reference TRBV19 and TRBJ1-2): DGGITQSPKYLFRKEGQNVTLSCEQNLNHDAMYWYRQDPGQGLRLIYYSQIVNDFQKGDIAEGYSVSREKKESFPLTVTSAQKNPTAFYLCASSIGEPNYGYTFGSGTRLTVV.

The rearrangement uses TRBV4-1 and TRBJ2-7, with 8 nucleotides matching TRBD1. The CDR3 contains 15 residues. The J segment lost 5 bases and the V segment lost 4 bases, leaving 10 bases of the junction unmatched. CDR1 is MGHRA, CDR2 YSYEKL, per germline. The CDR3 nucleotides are TGCGCCAGCAGCCCACAACAGGGGGTTCACCACGAGCAGTACTTC. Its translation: CASSPQQGVHHEQYF.

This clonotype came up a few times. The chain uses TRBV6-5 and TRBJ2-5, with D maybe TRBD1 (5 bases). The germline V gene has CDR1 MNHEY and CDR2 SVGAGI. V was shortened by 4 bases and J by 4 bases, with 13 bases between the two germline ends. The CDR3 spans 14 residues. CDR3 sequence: CASSSAGIVETQYF. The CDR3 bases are TGTGCCAGCAGTTCTGCAGGGATTGTAGAGACCCAGTACTTC.

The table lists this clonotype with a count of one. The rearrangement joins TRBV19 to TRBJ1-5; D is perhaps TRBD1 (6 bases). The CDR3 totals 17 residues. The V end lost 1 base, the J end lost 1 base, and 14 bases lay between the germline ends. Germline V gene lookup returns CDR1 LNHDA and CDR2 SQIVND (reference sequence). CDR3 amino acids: CASSIGWGPGSNQPQHF. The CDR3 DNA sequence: TGTGCCAGTAGTATAGGATGGGGGCCAGGCAGCAATCAGCCCCAGCATTTT.

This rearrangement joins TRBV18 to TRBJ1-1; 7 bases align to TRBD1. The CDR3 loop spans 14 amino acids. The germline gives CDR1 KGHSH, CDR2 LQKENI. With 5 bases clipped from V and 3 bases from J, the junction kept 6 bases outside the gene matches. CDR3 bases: TGTGCCAGCTCAACACAGGGGACTGACACTGAAGCTTTCTTT. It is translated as CASSTQGTDTEAFF.

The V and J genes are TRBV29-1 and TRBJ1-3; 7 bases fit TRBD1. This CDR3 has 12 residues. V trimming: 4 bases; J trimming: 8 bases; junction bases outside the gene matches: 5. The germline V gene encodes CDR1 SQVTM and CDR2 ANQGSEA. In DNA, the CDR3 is TGCAGCGTTGGACAGGGTATAGACACCATATATTTT. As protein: CSVGQGIDTIYF.